These 5 T cell receptor beta chains were all obtained from the same sample, sequenced in a study of cytomegalovirus exposure and HLA in healthy donors. The PCR used 60 Vbeta and 13 Jbeta primers. Here immunoSEQ multiplex PCR was the method, and the copy in TCRdb shows in-frame clones only, minus some. In all, the sample yields approximately 72,000 clones. Sequencing was done on a sample of PBMCs. These receptors all stem from a man aged 35-49 years in good health and CMV-seronegative.

The rearrangement uses TRBV5-4 and TRBJ2-3; 9 bases line up with TRBD2. This CDR3 comprises 17 residues. Germline V lookup: CDR1 SGHNT, CDR2 YYREEE (reference sequence). J gave up 4 bases and V 4 bases, and 13 bases lay outside the gene matches. The CDR3 protein is CASSTQRGGGASDTQYF. In nucleotides, the CDR3 is TGTGCCAGCAGCACACAACGGGGCGGGGGGGCCTCAGATACGCAGTATTTT.

This chain links TRBV7-2 with TRBJ2-1; D may be TRBD1 (5 bases). The length of the CDR3 is 15 residues. The V gene lost 2 bases and the J gene lost 4 bases, with 12 bases spanning the gap. Germline CDR1 SGHTA, CDR2 FQGNSA. The DNA for the CDR3 is TGTGCCAGCAGCTTATCCTCAGGGCCTTACAATGAGCAGTTCTTC. Translated: CASSLSSGPYNEQFF.

V gene TRBV6-5 combines with J gene TRBJ2-3; 9 bases line up with TRBD2. There are 15 residues in the CDR3. The junction had 8 bases not matched to a gene; V was cut back by 5 bases and J by 5 bases. The germline V gene encodes CDR1 MNHEY and CDR2 SVGAGI. CDR3 in DNA: TGTGCCAGCAGTCCGGCTAGCGGGGTGAGAGATACGCAGTATTTT. Translated: CASSPASGVRDTQYF.

The rearrangement joins TRBV4-3 to TRBJ1-5; TRBD1 aligns across 9 bases. Germline lookup yields CDR1 LGHNA and CDR2 YSLEER. V shed 3 bases and J 6 bases; nucleotides not matched to a gene: 9. CDR3 length: 16 residues. For the CDR3, the DNA is TGCGCCAGCAGCCAGTACACAGGGGGCTCTGGTCAGCCCCAGCATTTT. Translated: CASSQYTGGSGQPQHF.

The chain joins TRBV5-4 to TRBJ1-2, with D unclear. CDR1 and CDR2 (germline): SGHNT, YYREEE (reference sequence). Trimming pared 1 base from V and 4 bases from J, leaving 11 bases between. The CDR3 is 14 amino acids. DNA of the CDR3: TGTGCCAGCAGCTTGCAAGGGAGGACCTATGGCTACACCTTC. Translating it yields CASSLQGRTYGYTF.